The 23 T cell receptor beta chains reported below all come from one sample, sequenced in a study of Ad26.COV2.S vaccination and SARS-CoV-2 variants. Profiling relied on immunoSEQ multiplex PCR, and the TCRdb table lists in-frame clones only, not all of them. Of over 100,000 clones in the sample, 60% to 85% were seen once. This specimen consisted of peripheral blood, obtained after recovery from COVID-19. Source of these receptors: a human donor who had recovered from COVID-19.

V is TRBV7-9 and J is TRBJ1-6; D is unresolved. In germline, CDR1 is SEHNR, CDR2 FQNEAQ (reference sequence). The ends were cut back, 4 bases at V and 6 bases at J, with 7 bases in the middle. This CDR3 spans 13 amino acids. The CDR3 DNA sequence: TGTGCCAGCAGCTCCCTTCTTAATTCACCCCTCCACTTT. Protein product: CASSSLLNSPLHF.

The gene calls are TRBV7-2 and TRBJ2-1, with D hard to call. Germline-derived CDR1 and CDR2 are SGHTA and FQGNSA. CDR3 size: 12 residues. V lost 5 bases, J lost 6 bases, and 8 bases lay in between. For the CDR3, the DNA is TGTGCCAGCAGCAGTATCGGCAATGAGCAGTTCTTC. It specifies CASSSIGNEQFF.

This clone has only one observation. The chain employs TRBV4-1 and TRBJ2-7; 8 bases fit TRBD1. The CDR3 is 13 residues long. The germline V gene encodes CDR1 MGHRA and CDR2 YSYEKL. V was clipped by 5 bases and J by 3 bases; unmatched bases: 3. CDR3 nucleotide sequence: TGCGCCAGCAGCAATACAGGGGGCTACGAGCAGTACTTC. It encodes CASSNTGGYEQYF.

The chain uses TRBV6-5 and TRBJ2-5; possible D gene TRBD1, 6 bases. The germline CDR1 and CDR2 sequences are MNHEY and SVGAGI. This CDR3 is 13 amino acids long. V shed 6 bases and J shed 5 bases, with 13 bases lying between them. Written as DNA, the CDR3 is TGTGCCAGCAGGGCACAGGGTTCGGAGACCCAGTACTTC. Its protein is CASRAQGSETQYF.

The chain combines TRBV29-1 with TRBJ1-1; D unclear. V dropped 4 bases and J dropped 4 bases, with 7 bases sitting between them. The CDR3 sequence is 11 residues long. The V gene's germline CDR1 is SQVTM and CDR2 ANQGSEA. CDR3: CSVVKGTEAFF. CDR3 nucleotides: TGCAGCGTTGTGAAGGGCACTGAAGCTTTCTTT.

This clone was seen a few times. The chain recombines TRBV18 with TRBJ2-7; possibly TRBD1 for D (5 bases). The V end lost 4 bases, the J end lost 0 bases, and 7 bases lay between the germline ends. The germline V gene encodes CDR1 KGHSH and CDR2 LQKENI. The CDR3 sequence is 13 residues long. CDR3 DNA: TGTGCCAGCTCACAGGACACCTCCTACGAGCAGTACTTC. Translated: CASSQDTSYEQYF.

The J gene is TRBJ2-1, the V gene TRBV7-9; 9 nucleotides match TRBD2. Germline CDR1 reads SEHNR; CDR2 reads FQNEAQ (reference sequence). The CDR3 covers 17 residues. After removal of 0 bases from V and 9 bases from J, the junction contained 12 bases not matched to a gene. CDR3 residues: CASSLAGGGGGEFEQFF. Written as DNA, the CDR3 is TGTGCCAGCAGCTTAGCAGGAGGGGGCGGGGGGGAATTTGAGCAGTTCTTC. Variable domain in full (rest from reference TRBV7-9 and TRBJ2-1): DTGVSQNPRHKITKRGQNVTFRCDPISEHNRLYWYRQTLGQGPEFLTYFQNEAQLEKSRLLSDRFSAERPKGSFSTLEIQRTEQGDSAMYLCASSLAGGGGGEFEQFFGPGTRLTVL.

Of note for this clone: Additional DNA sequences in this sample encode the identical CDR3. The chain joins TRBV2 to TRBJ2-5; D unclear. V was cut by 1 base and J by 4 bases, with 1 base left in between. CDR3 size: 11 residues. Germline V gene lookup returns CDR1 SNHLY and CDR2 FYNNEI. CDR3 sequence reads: CASSEGETQYF. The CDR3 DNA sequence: TGTGCCAGCAGTGAAGGAGAGACCCAGTACTTC.

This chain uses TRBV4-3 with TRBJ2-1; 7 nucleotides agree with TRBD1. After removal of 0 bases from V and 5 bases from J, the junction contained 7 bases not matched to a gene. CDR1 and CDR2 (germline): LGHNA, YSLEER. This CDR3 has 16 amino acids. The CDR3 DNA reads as TGCGCCAGCAGCCAAGAGGGGGCCAGGGGGAACAATGAGCAGTTCTTC. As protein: CASSQEGARGNNEQFF.

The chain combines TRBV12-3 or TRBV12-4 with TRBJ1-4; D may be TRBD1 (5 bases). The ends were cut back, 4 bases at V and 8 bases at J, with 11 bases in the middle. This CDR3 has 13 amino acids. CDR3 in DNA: TGTGCCAGCAGTTATCGGGGGAGGGAAAAACTGTTTTTT. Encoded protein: CASSYRGREKLFF.

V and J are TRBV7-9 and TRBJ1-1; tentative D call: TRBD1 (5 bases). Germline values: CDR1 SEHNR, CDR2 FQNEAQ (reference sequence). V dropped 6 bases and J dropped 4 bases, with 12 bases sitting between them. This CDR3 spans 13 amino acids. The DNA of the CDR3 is TGTGCCAGCAGGGGGGGAGACACCACTGAAGCTTTCTTT. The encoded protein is CASRGGDTTEAFF.

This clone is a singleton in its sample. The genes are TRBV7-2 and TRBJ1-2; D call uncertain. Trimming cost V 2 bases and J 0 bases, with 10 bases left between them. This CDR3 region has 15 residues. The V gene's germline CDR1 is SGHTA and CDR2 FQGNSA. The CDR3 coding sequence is TGTGCCAGCAGCTTAATGTCAGAACCTAACTATGGCTACACCTTC. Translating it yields CASSLMSEPNYGYTF.

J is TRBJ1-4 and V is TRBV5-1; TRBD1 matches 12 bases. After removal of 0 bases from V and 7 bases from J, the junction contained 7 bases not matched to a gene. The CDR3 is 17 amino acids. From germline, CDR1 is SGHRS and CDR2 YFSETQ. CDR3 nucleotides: TGCGCCAGCAGCTTGGGAGCGGGACAGGGGGCTGGTGAAAAACTGTTTTTT. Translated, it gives CASSLGAGQGAGEKLFF.

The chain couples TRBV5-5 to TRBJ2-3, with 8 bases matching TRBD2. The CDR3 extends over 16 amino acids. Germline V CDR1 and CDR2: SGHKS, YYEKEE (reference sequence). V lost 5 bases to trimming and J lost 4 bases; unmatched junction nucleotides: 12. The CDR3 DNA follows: TGTGCCAGCAGTCCAAGACTAGCGCCGAATTCAGATACGCAGTATTTT. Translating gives CASSPRLAPNSDTQYF.

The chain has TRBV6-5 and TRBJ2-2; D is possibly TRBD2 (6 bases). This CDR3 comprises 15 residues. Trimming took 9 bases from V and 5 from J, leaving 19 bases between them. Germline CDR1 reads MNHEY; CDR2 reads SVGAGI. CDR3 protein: CARGRQGMSTGELFF. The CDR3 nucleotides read TGTGCCAGGGGGAGGCAGGGAATGAGTACCGGGGAGCTGTTTTTT.

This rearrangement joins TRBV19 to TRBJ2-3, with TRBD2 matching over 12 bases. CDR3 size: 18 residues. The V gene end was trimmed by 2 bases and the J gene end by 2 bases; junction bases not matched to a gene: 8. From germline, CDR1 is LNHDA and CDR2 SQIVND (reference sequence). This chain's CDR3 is CASSIYGLAGGYTDTQYF. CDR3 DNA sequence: TGTGCCAGTAGTATATATGGCCTAGCGGGGGGGTACACAGATACGCAGTATTTT.

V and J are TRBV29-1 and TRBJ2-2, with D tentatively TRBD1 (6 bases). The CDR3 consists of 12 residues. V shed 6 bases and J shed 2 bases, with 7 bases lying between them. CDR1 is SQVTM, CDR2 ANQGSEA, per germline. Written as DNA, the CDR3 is TGCAGCGTGGGACATAACACCGGGGAGCTGTTTTTT. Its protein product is CSVGHNTGELFF.

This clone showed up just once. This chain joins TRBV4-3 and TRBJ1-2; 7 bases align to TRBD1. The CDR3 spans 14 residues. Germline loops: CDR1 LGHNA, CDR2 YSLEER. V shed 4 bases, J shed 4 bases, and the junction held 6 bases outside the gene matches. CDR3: CASSRGTVAYGYTF. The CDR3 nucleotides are TGCGCCAGCAGCCGGGGGACAGTGGCCTATGGCTACACCTTC.

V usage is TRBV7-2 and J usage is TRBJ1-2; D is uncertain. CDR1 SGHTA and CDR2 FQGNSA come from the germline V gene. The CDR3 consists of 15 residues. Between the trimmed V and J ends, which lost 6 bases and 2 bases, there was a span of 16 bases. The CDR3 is CASSLRLGINYGYTF. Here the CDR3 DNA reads TGTGCCAGCAGTCTCCGTTTAGGGATCAACTATGGCTACACCTTC.

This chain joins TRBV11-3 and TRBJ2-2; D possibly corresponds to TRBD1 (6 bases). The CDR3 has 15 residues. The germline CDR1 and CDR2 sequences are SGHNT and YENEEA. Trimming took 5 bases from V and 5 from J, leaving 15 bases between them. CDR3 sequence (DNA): TGTGCCAGCAGCCCGCGCAGGGGTGGGACCGGGGAGCTGTTTTTT. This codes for CASSPRRGGTGELFF.

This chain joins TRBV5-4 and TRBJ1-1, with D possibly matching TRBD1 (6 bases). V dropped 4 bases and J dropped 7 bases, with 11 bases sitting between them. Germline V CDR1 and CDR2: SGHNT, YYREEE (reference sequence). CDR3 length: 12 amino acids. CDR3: CASSRIGGEAFF. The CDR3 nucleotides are TGTGCCAGCAGCCGCATAGGGGGTGAAGCTTTCTTT.

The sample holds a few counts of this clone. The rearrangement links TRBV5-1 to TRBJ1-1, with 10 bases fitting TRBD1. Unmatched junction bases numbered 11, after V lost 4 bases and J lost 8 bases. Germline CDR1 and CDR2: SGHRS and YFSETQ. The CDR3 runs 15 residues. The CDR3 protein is CASSAGGTGAREAFF. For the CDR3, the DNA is TGCGCCAGCAGCGCGGGGGGGACAGGGGCCAGGGAAGCTTTCTTT.

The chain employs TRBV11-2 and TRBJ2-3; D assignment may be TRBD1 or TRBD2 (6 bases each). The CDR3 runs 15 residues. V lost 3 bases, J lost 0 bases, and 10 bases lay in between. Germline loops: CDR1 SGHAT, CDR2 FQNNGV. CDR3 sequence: CASSLEGVSTDTQYF. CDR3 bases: TGTGCCAGCAGCTTGGAGGGGGTTAGCACAGATACGCAGTATTTT.